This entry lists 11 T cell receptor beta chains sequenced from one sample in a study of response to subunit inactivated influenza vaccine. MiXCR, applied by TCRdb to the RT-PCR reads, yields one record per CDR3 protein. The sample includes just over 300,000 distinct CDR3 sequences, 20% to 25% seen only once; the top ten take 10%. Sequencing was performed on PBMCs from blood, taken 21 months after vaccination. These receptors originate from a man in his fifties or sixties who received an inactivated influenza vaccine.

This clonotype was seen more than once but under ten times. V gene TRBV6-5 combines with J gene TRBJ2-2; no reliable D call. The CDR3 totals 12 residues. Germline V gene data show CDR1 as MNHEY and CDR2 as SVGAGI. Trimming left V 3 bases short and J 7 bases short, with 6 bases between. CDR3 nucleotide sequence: TGTGCCAGCAGTTATATCGGCGGGGAGCTGTTTTTT. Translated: CASSYIGGELFF.

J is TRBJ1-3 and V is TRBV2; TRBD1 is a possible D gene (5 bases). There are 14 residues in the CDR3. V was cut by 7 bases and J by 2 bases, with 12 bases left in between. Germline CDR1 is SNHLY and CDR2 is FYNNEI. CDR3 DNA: TGTGCCAGCAATCGGGGCTTTACTGGAAACACCATATATTTT. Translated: CASNRGFTGNTIYF.

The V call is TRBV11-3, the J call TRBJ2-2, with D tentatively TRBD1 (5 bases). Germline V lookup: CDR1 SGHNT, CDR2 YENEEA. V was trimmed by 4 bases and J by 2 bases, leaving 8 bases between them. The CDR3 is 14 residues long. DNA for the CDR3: TGTGCCAGCAGCTCGGACACTAACACCGGGGAGCTGTTTTTT. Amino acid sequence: CASSSDTNTGELFF.

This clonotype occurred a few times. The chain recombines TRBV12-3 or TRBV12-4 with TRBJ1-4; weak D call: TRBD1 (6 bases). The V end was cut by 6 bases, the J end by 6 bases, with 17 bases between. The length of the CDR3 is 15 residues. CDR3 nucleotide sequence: TGTGCCAGCAGCGTGTCAGGGGACTTCTATGAAAAACTGTTTTTT. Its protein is CASSVSGDFYEKLFF.

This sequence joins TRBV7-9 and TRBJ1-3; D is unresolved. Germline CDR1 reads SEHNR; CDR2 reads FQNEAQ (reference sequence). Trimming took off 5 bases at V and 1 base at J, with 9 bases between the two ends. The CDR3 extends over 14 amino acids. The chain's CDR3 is CASSASISGNTIYF. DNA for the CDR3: TGTGCCAGCAGCGCATCGATTTCTGGAAACACCATATATTTT. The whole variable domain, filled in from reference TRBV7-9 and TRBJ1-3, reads DTGVSQNPRHKITKRGQNVTFRCDPISEHNRLYWYRQTLGQGPEFLTYFQNEAQLEKSRLLSDRFSAERPKGSFSTLEIQRTEQGDSAMYLCASSASISGNTIYFGEGSWLTVV.

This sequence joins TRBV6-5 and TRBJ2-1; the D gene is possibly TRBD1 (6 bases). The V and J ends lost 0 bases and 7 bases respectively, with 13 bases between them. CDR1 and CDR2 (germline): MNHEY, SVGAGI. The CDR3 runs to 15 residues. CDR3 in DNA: TGTGCCAGCAGTTACTCAGTACAGGGTGGGAATGAGCAGTTCTTC. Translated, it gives CASSYSVQGGNEQFF.

The CDR3 sequence: CASNLHPDSFGGANVLTF. CDR3 DNA: TGTGCCAGCAACCTTCATCCCGACAGTTTCGGTGGGGCCAACGTCCTGACTTTC. The chain joins TRBV11-1 to TRBJ2-6; TRBD1 is a possible D gene (5 bases). V was pared by 7 bases and J by 3 bases, with 22 bases between. The CDR3 is made up of 18 amino acids. Germline V gene data show CDR1 as SGHAT and CDR2 as FQDESV (reference sequence).

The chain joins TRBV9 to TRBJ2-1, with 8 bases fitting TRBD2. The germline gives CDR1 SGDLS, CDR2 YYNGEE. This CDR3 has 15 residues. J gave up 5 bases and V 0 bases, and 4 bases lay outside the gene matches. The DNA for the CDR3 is TGTGCCAGCAGCGTAGTGGGACTAGTTAACAATGAGCAGTTCTTC. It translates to CASSVVGLVNNEQFF.

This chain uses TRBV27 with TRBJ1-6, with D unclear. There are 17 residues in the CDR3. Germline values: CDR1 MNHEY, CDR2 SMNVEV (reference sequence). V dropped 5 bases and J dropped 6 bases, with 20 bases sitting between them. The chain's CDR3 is CASSPLAYRGLNSPLHF. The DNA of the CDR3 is TGTGCCAGCAGTCCCCTTGCCTATCGAGGACTTAATTCACCCCTCCACTTT.

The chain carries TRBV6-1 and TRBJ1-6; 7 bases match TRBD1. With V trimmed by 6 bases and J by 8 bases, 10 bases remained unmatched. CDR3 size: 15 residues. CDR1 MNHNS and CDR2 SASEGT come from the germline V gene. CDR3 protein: CASRTGIIRYSPLHF. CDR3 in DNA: TGTGCCAGCAGGACAGGGATTATTCGTTATTCACCCCTCCACTTT.

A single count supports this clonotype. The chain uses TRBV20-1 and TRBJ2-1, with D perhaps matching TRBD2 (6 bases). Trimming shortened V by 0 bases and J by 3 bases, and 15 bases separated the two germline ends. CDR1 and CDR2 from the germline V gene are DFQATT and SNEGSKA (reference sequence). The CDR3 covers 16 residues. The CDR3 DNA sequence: TGCAGTGCTAGAGATTCATGGAGGGCTATCTACAATGAGCAGTTCTTC. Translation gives CSARDSWRAIYNEQFF.